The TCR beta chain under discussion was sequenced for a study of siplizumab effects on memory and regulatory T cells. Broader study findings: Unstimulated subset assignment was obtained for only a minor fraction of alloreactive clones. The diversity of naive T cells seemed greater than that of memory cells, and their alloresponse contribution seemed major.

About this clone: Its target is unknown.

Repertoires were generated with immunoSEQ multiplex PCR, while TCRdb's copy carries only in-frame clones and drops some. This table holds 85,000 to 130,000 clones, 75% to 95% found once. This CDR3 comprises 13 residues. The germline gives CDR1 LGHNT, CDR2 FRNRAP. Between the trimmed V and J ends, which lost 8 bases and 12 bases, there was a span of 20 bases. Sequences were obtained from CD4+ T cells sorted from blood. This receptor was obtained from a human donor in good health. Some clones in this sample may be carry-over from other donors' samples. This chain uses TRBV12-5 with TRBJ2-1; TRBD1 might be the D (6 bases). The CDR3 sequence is CASSQGTWVRQFF. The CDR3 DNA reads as TGTGCTAGTTCCCAGGGGACATGGGTACGGCAGTTCTTC.